Here is one T cell receptor (beta chain) with its context. This entry is derived from a study of T-cell memory formation after mild COVID-19. Per germline, CDR1 MGHRA and CDR2 YSYEKL. V lost 4 bases to trimming and J lost 6 bases, with 13 bases between them. The CDR3 runs to 14 residues. MiXCR was run by TCRdb on the 5' RACE reads, yielding one entry per CDR3 protein. Here the sample spans under 250,000 distinct CDR3 sequences, 15% being singletons. This TCR came from an adult woman who had mild COVID-19 (a few samples of this study predate the infection). Cell type and time point are not known. The gene calls are TRBV4-1 and TRBJ2-1; D possibly corresponds to TRBD2 (6 bases). Input material: PBMCs or a T cell subset sorted from them (not recorded which). The CDR3 coding sequence is TGCGCCAGCAGCCGTAGGGAGCGGGTCAATGAGCAGTTCTTC. Translation: CASSRRERVNEQFF.